The 2 T cell receptor beta chains presented below share a single source sample, sequenced in a study of naive and memory T cell subsets. Amplification of ligated cDNA took four PCR rounds with SP2 and nested alpha and beta constant primers. TCRdb itself ran the UMI-ligation and nested PCR reads through MiXCR, one entry per CDR3 protein. The data contain 25,000 to 30,000 distinct CDR3 sequences, around 5.2% of them singletons. The library had UMIs added by 3' ligation of an oligonucleotide to TCR cDNA. The sample was blood. These receptors were obtained from an adult in good health.

In its sample, this clonotype was seen a few times. The J gene is TRBJ2-1, the V gene TRBV27; D unresolved. The germline V and J ends were trimmed by 5 bases and 1 base, with 18 bases remaining between them. This CDR3 spans 17 amino acids. The germline V gene has CDR1 MNHEY and CDR2 SMNVEV (reference sequence). CDR3 protein: CASSGPRGIGSYNEQFF. DNA of the CDR3: TGTGCCAGCAGTGGCCCGAGAGGAATCGGGTCCTACAATGAGCAGTTCTTC.

The table lists this clonotype with many counts. V usage is TRBV7-2 and J usage is TRBJ1-1, with a weak D call TRBD1 (5 bases). The V end lost 1 base, the J end lost 2 bases, and 11 bases lay between the germline ends. Germline CDR1 reads SGHTA; CDR2 reads FQGNSA. The CDR3 loop spans 15 amino acids. In DNA form, the CDR3 reads TGTGCCAGCAGCTTAGGGGACCGACGAAACACTGAAGCTTTCTTT. Its translation is CASSLGDRRNTEAFF.